These 29 T cell receptor beta chains originate from one sample sequenced in a study of blood T cell repertoires in COVID-19. Method: immunoSEQ multiplex PCR; TCRdb's copy keeps in-frame clones and lacks some. Of roughly 87,000 clones listed, around four fifths were seen once; the top ten hold approximately 2%. The sample comprised peripheral blood. Receptors were obtained from a woman in her seventies with acute or convalescent COVID-19.

This sequence joins TRBV7-9 and TRBJ1-1; D gene unclear. V lost 2 bases and J 0 bases, leaving 19 bases between the germline ends. The CDR3 runs to 18 residues. Germline V gene lookup returns CDR1 SEHNR and CDR2 FQNEAQ (reference sequence). In nucleotides, the CDR3 is TGTGCCAGCAGCTTAAAGGAGGGTGGTGGTGGTTTGAACACTGAAGCTTTCTTT. Its translation: CASSLKEGGGGLNTEAFF.

The rearrangement uses TRBV7-2 and TRBJ2-1, with 13 positions matching TRBD2. J lost 5 bases, V lost 0 bases, and 7 bases had no gene match. The CDR3 contains 18 residues. Germline CDR1 reads SGHTA; CDR2 reads FQGNSA. CDR3 amino acids: CASSLARTSGGANNEQFF. CDR3 sequence (DNA): TGTGCCAGCAGCTTAGCGCGCACTAGCGGGGGGGCTAACAATGAGCAGTTCTTC. The complete variable domain, with remaining parts taken from reference TRBV7-2 and TRBJ2-1, reads GAGVSQSPSNKVTEKGKDVELRCDPISGHTALYWYRQSLGQGLEFLIYFQGNSAPDKSGLPSDRFSAERTGGSVSTLTIQRTQQEDSAVYLCASSLARTSGGANNEQFFGPGTRLTVL.

Here the CDR3 reads CATSQGEAFF. Here the CDR3 DNA reads TGTGCCACATCACAGGGGGAGGCTTTCTTT. The chain uses TRBV28 and TRBJ1-1; 8 bases are a match to TRBD1. The germline gives CDR1 MDHEN, CDR2 SYDVKM. V trimming: 10 bases; J trimming: 11 bases; junction bases outside the gene matches: 6. The CDR3 extends over 10 amino acids.

V usage is TRBV6-5 and J usage is TRBJ1-5; 12 bases fit TRBD1. CDR1 is MNHEY and CDR2 is SVGAGI in the germline V gene. The junction had 4 bases not matched to a gene; V was cut back by 4 bases and J by 6 bases. This CDR3 spans 15 amino acids. CDR3 protein: CASSSGTGGGQPQHF. CDR3 in DNA: TGTGCCAGCAGTTCCGGGACAGGGGGCGGTCAGCCCCAGCATTTT.

J is TRBJ2-1 and V is TRBV5-1, with TRBD2 matching 13 bases. This CDR3 spans 16 amino acids. V shed 4 bases, J shed 8 bases, and the junction held 9 bases outside the gene matches. Germline CDR1 is SGHRS and CDR2 is YFSETQ. DNA of the CDR3: TGCGCCAGCAGCCTCCCTCAACTAGCGGGGGGGCATGAGCAGTTCTTC. This encodes CASSLPQLAGGHEQFF.

The V and J genes are TRBV28 and TRBJ1-1, with D possibly matching TRBD1 (6 bases). CDR1 is MDHEN, CDR2 SYDVKM, per germline. The CDR3 contains 14 residues. Trimming cost V 8 bases and J 0 bases, with 13 bases left between them. In DNA form, the CDR3 reads TGTGCCAGCGACAGGAACCATTTGAACACTGAAGCTTTCTTT. Residues: CASDRNHLNTEAFF.

The chain combines TRBV3-1 (or the pseudogene TRBV3-2) with TRBJ2-2; 7 bases match TRBD2. Germline V gene sequence: CDR1 LGHDT, CDR2 YNNKEL (reference sequence). Trimming removed 6 bases from V and 5 bases from J; junction bases left unmatched: 12. The CDR3 has 16 residues. This CDR3 is CASRKHSSGPTGELFF. The CDR3 DNA reads as TGTGCCAGCAGAAAACACTCTAGCGGTCCAACCGGGGAGCTGTTTTTT.

The J gene is TRBJ1-2, the V gene TRBV11-3; D gene uncertain. Trimming took 0 bases from V and 4 from J, leaving 3 bases between them. The CDR3 sequence is 12 residues long. CDR1 SGHNT and CDR2 YENEEA come from the germline V gene. The CDR3 DNA follows: TGTGCCAGCAGCTTAGACAGCTATGGCTACACCTTC. Translation gives CASSLDSYGYTF.

The rearrangement uses TRBV27 and TRBJ1-2, with TRBD1 identical over 7 bases. The CDR3 extends over 15 amino acids. Germline loops: CDR1 MNHEY, CDR2 SMNVEV (reference sequence). The junction had 7 bases not matched to a gene; V was cut back by 2 bases and J by 4 bases. The CDR3 coding sequence is TGTGCCAGCAGTTTACTGTCAGGGGGACTCTATGGCTACACCTTC. It codes for CASSLLSGGLYGYTF.

The chain links TRBV19 to TRBJ1-2; unclear D gene. The ends were cut back, 5 bases at V and 4 bases at J, with 8 bases in the middle. The length of the CDR3 is 12 residues. CDR1 LNHDA and CDR2 SQIVND come from the germline V gene (reference sequence). The CDR3 region is CASSLGGYGYTF. The DNA of the CDR3 is TGTGCCAGTAGTCTGGGAGGCTATGGCTACACCTTC.

This clone has a single count. The rearrangement uses TRBV7-8 and TRBJ1-3, with 7 positions matching TRBD1. Germline V gene lookup returns CDR1 SGHVS and CDR2 FQNEAQ. After removal of 6 bases from V and 0 bases from J, the junction contained 8 bases not matched to a gene. The CDR3 runs to 16 residues. CDR3 DNA sequence: TGTGCCAGCAGGCGGACAGGTGGTCCCTCTGGAAACACCATATATTTT. It is translated as CASRRTGGPSGNTIYF. The whole variable domain, filled in from reference TRBV7-8 and TRBJ1-3, reads GAGVSQSPRYKVAKRGQDVALRCDPISGHVSLFWYQQALGQGPEFLTYFQNEAQLDKSGLPSDRFFAERPEGSVSTLKIQRTQQEDSAVYLCASRRTGGPSGNTIYFGEGSWLTVV.

The chain is built from TRBV27 and TRBJ2-2; perhaps TRBD1 as D (6 bases). CDR3 length equals 14 residues. V lost 1 base to trimming and J lost 3 bases, with 6 bases between them. Per the germline V gene, CDR1 is MNHEY and CDR2 is SMNVEV (reference sequence). The CDR3 sequence is CASSLYRDTGELFF. The CDR3 DNA reads TGTGCCAGCAGTTTATACAGGGACACCGGGGAGCTGTTTTTT.

J is TRBJ1-6 and V is TRBV6-5; 9 bases line up with TRBD1. V was pared by 4 bases and J by 6 bases, with 4 bases of the junction left unmatched. The germline V gene has CDR1 MNHEY and CDR2 SVGAGI. The CDR3 is 15 residues long. CDR3 protein: CASSSYRGRNSPLHF. DNA for the CDR3: TGTGCCAGCAGTTCCTACAGGGGGCGTAATTCACCCCTCCACTTT.

The chain is built from TRBV5-4 and TRBJ2-3; D uncertain. Trimming removed 3 bases at V and 0 bases at J, with 8 bases between. Germline CDR1 is SGHNT and CDR2 is YYREEE (reference sequence). The CDR3 totals 14 residues. CDR3 region: CASSSLVSTDTQYF. CDR3 DNA: TGTGCCAGCAGCTCCCTTGTTAGCACAGATACGCAGTATTTT.

The rearrangement uses TRBV9 and TRBJ2-7; TRBD1 is a possible D gene (5 bases). The CDR3 consists of 13 residues. V was cut by 7 bases and J by 2 bases, with 13 bases left in between. Germline V CDR1 and CDR2: SGDLS, YYNGEE. CDR3 nucleotides: TGTGCCAGCGGCGCAGGACACACCTACGAGCAGTACTTC. As protein: CASGAGHTYEQYF.

This rearrangement joins TRBV5-1 to TRBJ2-5; TRBD1 might be the D (5 bases). CDR3 length: 14 residues. The V end was cut by 3 bases, the J end by 1 base, with 10 bases between. Germline lookup yields CDR1 SGHRS and CDR2 YFSETQ. The CDR3 DNA sequence: TGCGCCAGCAGCTACCAGGGAAGCCAAGAGACCCAGTACTTC. Translated: CASSYQGSQETQYF.

This clone was observed once. The rearrangement uses TRBV3-1 (or the pseudogene TRBV3-2) and TRBJ1-1; D is unresolved. The germline gives CDR1 LGHDT, CDR2 YNNKEL (reference sequence). The V end lost 4 bases, the J end lost 7 bases, and 13 bases lay between the germline ends. The CDR3 is 13 amino acids. In DNA, the CDR3 is TGTGCCAGCAGCCTGGTCGACTTCGGTGAAGCTTTCTTT. Translating it yields CASSLVDFGEAFF.

This clone appeared a few times. Other nucleotide sequences from this sample produce the same CDR3. The gene calls are TRBV5-1 and TRBJ1-1; unclear D gene. Trimming stripped 0 bases from V and 5 bases from J, with 8 bases between. CDR1 SGHRS and CDR2 YFSETQ come from the germline V gene. The CDR3 is made up of 13 amino acids. Here the CDR3 reads CASSLGGGTEAFF. The CDR3 nucleotides are TGCGCCAGCAGCTTGGGAGGTGGGACTGAAGCTTTCTTT.

This rearrangement joins TRBV30 to TRBJ1-1; TRBD1 matches at 8 bases. CDR1 and CDR2 from the germline V gene are GTSNPN and SVGIG (reference sequence). The CDR3 has 14 amino acids. The V segment lost 1 base and the J segment 1 base; nucleotides outside the gene matches: 2. The CDR3 region is CAWSADRENTEAFF. The DNA for the CDR3 is TGTGCCTGGAGTGCGGACAGGGAGAACACTGAAGCTTTCTTT.

This clone was seen just once. CDR3 sequence: CASSSGHSTDTQYF. Here the CDR3 DNA reads TGTGCCAGCAGCTCGGGACATTCCACAGATACGCAGTATTTT. This chain joins TRBV7-3 and TRBJ2-3; the D gene is possibly TRBD1 (6 bases). Between the trimmed V and J ends, which lost 4 bases and 2 bases, there was a span of 10 bases. Germline V gene sequence: CDR1 SGHTA, CDR2 FQGTGA. This CDR3 is 14 amino acids long.

V and J are TRBV2 and TRBJ2-1; D may be TRBD2 (5 bases). The germline CDR1 and CDR2 sequences are SNHLY and FYNNEI. The CDR3 totals 16 residues. Trimming took off 7 bases at V and 3 bases at J, with 19 bases between the two ends. The CDR3 loop is CASTSDAGGVYNEQFF. CDR3 coding DNA: TGTGCCAGCACCTCTGACGCGGGTGGCGTCTACAATGAGCAGTTCTTC.

This chain uses TRBV18 with TRBJ2-1, with D perhaps matching TRBD1 (6 bases). Per germline, CDR1 KGHSH and CDR2 LQKENI. V was pared by 2 bases and J by 3 bases, with 11 bases between. This CDR3 contains 15 residues. This chain's CDR3 is CASSPERTDYNEQFF. The CDR3 DNA reads TGTGCCAGCTCACCAGAGAGGACAGACTACAATGAGCAGTTCTTC.

CDR3 sequence reads: CASSSKDRGNYGYTF. CDR3 nucleotide sequence: TGTGCCAGCAGCTCAAAGGACAGGGGGAACTATGGCTACACCTTC. This chain links TRBV13 with TRBJ1-2; 10 nucleotides agree with TRBD1. The ends lost 4 bases at V and 2 bases at J; junction bases unmatched: 4. The CDR3 has 15 residues. CDR1 PRHDT and CDR2 FYEKMQ come from the germline V gene (reference sequence). Full variable domain (remainder filled in from reference TRBV13 and TRBJ1-2): AAGVIQSPRHLIKEKRETATLKCYPIPRHDTVYWYQQGPGQDPQFLISFYEKMQSDKGSIPDRFSAQQFSDYHSELNMSSLELGDSALYFCASSSKDRGNYGYTFGSGTRLTVV.

The chain has TRBV6-5 and TRBJ1-5; D perhaps matches TRBD1 (5 bases). The CDR3 sequence is 14 residues long. Germline CDR1 reads MNHEY; CDR2 reads SVGAGI. Deletions cut 5 bases from V and 7 bases from J, with 15 bases between. CDR3 loop: CASSRTRDRQPQHF. The CDR3 coding sequence is TGTGCCAGCAGTAGAACCAGGGATAGACAGCCCCAGCATTTT.

The chain employs TRBV18 and TRBJ1-1; no definite D call. The germline V and J ends were trimmed by 5 bases and 0 bases, with 10 bases remaining between them. Germline CDR1 reads KGHSH; CDR2 reads LQKENI. The CDR3 has 14 amino acids. The CDR3, as DNA: TGTGCCAGCTCAAAGGACTCAATGAACACTGAAGCTTTCTTT. Residues: CASSKDSMNTEAFF.

The genes are TRBV15 and TRBJ1-1, with a weak D call TRBD1 (5 bases). The V end was cut by 3 bases, the J end by 1 base, with 15 bases between. This CDR3 is built from 16 residues. Germline CDR1 reads LNHNV; CDR2 reads YYDKDF (reference sequence). In DNA form, the CDR3 reads TGTGCCACCAGCAGGACTCGGGGGGTTACGAACACTGAAGCTTTCTTT. Protein product: CATSRTRGVTNTEAFF.

The CDR3 loop reads CASSDRGLGEKLFF. In DNA form, the CDR3 reads TGTGCCAGTAGCGACAGGGGCCTTGGGGAAAAACTGTTTTTT. The chain is built from TRBV19 and TRBJ1-4; 8 bases are a match to TRBD1. The CDR3 contains 14 residues. With 6 bases clipped from V and 8 bases from J, the junction kept 8 bases outside the gene matches. Germline assignment: CDR1 LNHDA and CDR2 SQIVND (reference sequence).

For the CDR3, the DNA is TGCGCCAGCAGCCCATACGCGGGAGACAGAAATGAGCAGTTCTTC. Translated, it gives CASSPYAGDRNEQFF. This chain connects TRBV5-1 to TRBJ2-1; the match to TRBD2 covers 7 bases. In germline, CDR1 is SGHRS, CDR2 YFSETQ. The CDR3 spans 15 residues. After removal of 4 bases from V and 7 bases from J, the junction contained 11 bases not matched to a gene.

The chain carries TRBV20-1 and TRBJ1-2; D not certain. V lost 2 bases, J lost 6 bases, and 4 bases lay in between. Germline CDR1 DFQATT, CDR2 SNEGSKA (reference sequence). This CDR3 is built from 10 residues. The CDR3, as DNA: TGCAGTGCTAGACCCGATGGCTACACCTTC. This codes for CSARPDGYTF.